The clone carrying this T cell receptor (beta chain) was counted a few times. The CDR3 has 14 amino acids. J gave up 6 bases and V 5 bases, and 7 bases lay outside the gene matches. The germline CDR1 and CDR2 sequences are SEHNR and FQNEAQ (reference sequence). These data originate in a study of identical twins. TCRdb re-derived calls from the 5' RACE reads in MiXCR, one entry per CDR3 protein. The sample has about 890,000 distinct CDR3 sequences; 10% to 15% are singletons. In addition, the sample was reused for a study of yellow fever vaccine responses in identical twins.

The receptor's source is a woman between 18 and 29 years old in good health. The rearrangement uses TRBV7-9 and TRBJ1-1, with 9 bases lining up with TRBD1. The sequenced sample was PBMCs. The CDR3 region is CASSKTGTGPEAFF. CDR3 nucleotides: TGTGCCAGCAGCAAAACCGGGACAGGGCCTGAAGCTTTCTTT.